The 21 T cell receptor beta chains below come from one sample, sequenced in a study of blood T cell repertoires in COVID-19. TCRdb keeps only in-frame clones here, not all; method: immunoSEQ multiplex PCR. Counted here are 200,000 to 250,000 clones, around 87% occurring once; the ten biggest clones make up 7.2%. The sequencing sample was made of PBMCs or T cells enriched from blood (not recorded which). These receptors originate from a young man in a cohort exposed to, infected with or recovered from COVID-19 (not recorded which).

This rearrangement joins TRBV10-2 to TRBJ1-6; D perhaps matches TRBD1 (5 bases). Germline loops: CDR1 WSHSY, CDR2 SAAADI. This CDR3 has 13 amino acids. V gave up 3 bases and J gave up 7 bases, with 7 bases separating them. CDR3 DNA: TGCGCCAGCAGTGATAACAGGAATTCACCCCTCCACTTT. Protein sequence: CASSDNRNSPLHF.

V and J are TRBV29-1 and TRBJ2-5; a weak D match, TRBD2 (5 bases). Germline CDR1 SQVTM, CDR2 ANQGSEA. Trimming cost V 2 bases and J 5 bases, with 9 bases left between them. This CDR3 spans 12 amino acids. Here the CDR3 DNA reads TGCAGCGTTGAAATCGGGAAGGAGACCCAGTACTTC. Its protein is CSVEIGKETQYF. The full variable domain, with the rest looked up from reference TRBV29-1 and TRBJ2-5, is SAVISQKPSRDICQRGTSLTIQCQVDSQVTMMFWYRQQPGQSLTLIATANQGSEATYESGFVIDKFPISRPNLTFSTLTVSNMSPEDSSIYLCSVEIGKETQYFGPGTRLLVL.

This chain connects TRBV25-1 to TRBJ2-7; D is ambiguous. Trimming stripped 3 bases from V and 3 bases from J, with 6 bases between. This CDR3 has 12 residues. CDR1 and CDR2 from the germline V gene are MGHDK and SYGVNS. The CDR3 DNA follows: TGTGCCAGCAGTGATAGTGGCTACGAGCAGTACTTC. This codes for CASSDSGYEQYF.

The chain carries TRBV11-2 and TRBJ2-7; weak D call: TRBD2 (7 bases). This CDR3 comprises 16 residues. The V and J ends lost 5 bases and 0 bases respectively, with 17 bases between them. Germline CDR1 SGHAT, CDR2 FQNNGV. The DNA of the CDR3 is TGTGCCAGCAGCAATAGAGCGGGACACCTCTCCTACGAGCAGTACTTC. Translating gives CASSNRAGHLSYEQYF.

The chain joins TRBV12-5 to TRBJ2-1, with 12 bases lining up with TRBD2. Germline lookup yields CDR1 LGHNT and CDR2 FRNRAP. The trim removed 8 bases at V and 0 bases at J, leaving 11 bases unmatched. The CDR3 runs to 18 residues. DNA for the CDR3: TGTGCTAGTTACCGACTAGCGGGAGCAGGGGGCTCCTACAATGAGCAGTTCTTC. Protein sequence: CASYRLAGAGGSYNEQFF.

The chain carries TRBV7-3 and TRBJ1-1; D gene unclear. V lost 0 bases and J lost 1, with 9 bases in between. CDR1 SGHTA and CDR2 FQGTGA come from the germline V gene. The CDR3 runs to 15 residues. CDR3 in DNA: TGTGCCAGCAGCTTAACGCGCTCAGGGAACACTGAAGCTTTCTTT. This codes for CASSLTRSGNTEAFF.

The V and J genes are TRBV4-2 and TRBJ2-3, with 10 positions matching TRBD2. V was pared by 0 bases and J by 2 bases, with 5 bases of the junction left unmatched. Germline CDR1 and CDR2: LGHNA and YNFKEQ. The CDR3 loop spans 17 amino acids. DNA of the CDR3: TGTGCCAGCAGCCAAGAAACTAGCGGGGAATTCACAGATACGCAGTATTTT. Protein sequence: CASSQETSGEFTDTQYF.

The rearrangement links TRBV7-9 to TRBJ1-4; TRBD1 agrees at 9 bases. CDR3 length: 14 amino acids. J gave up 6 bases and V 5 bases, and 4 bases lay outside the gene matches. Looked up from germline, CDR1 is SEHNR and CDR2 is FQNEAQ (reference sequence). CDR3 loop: CASSRDRGDEKLFF. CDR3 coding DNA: TGTGCCAGCAGCCGAGACAGGGGGGATGAAAAACTGTTTTTT.

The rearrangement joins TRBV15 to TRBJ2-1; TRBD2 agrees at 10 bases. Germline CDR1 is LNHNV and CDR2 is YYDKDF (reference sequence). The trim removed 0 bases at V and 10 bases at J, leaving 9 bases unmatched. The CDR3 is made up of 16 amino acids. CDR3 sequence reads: CATSRDPPGLATEQFF. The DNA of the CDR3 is TGTGCCACCAGCAGAGATCCTCCGGGACTAGCGACAGAGCAGTTCTTC.

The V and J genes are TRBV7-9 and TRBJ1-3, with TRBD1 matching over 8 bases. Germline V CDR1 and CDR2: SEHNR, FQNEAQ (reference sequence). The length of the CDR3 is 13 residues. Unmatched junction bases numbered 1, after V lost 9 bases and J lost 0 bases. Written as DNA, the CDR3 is TGTGCCAGGGGACAGGACTCTGGAAACACCATATATTTT. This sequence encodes CARGQDSGNTIYF.

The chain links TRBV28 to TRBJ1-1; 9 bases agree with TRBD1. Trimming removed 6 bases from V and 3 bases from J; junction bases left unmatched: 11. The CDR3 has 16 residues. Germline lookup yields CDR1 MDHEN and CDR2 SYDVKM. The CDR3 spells CASSILTGGADTEAFF. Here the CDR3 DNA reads TGTGCCAGCAGCATCCTTACAGGGGGCGCGGACACTGAAGCTTTCTTT.

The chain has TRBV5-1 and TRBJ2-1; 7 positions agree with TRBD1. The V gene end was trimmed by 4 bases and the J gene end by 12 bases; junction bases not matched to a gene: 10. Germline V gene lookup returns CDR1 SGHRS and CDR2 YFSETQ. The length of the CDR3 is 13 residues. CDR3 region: CASSIDRDWAQFF. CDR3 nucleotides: TGCGCCAGCAGCATTGACAGGGATTGGGCGCAGTTCTTC.

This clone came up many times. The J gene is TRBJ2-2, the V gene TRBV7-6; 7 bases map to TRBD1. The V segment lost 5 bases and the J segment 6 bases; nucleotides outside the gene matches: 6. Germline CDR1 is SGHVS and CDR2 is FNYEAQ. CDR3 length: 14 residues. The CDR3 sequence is CASSPQGVSGELFF. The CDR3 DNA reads TGTGCCAGCAGCCCCCAGGGGGTCTCCGGGGAGCTGTTTTTT.

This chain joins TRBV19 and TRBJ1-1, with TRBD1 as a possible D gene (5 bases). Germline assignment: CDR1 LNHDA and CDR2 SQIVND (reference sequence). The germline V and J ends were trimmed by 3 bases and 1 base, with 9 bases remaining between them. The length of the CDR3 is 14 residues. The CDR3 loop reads CASSILGANTEAFF. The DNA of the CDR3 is TGTGCCAGTAGTATTTTAGGGGCGAACACTGAAGCTTTCTTT.

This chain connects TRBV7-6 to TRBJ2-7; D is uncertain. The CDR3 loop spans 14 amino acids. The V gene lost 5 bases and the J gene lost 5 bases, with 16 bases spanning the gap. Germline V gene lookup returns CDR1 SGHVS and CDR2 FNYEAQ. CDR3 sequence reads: CASSATWYLDEQYF. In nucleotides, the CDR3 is TGTGCCAGCAGCGCGACTTGGTACCTGGACGAGCAGTACTTC.

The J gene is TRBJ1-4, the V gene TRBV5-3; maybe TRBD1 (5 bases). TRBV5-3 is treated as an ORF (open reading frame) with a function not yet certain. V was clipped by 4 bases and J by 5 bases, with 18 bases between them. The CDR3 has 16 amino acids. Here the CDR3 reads CARSTQAGRVNEKLFF. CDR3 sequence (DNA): TGTGCCAGAAGCACCCAAGCGGGACGGGTGAATGAAAAACTGTTTTTT.

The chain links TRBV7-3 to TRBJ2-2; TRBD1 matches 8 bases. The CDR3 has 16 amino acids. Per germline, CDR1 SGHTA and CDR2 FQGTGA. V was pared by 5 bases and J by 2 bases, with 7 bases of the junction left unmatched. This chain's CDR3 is CASSPRTGSNTGELFF. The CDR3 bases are TGTGCCAGCAGCCCCCGGACAGGGTCAAACACCGGGGAGCTGTTTTTT.

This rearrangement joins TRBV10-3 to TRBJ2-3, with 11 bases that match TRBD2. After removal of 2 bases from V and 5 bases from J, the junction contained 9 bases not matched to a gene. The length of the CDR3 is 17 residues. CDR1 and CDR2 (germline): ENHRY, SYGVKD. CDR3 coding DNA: TGTGCCATCAGTGAGAGGGAGACTAGCGGGACTGGAGATACGCAGTATTTT. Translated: CAISERETSGTGDTQYF.

The CDR3 loop reads CASSQVIGGEGSAFF. CDR3 coding DNA: TGCGCCAGCAGCCAAGTAATAGGGGGCGAGGGATCAGCTTTCTTT. The chain links TRBV4-1 to TRBJ1-1; 7 nucleotides align to TRBD1. The V gene's germline CDR1 is MGHRA and CDR2 YSYEKL. V shed 1 base, J shed 10 bases, and the junction held 12 bases outside the gene matches. The CDR3 covers 15 residues.

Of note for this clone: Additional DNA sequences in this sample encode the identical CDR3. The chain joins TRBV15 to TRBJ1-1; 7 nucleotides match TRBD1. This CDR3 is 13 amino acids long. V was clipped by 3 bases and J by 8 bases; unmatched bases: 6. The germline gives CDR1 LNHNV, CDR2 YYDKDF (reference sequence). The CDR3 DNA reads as TGTGCCACCAGCAGGACGCTACAGGGGGAAGCTTTCTTT. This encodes CATSRTLQGEAFF.

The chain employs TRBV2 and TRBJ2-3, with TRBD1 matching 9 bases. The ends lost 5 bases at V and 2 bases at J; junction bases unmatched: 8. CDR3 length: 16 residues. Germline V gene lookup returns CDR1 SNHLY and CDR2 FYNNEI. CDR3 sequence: CASSPGGTGITDTQYF. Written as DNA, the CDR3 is TGTGCCAGCAGTCCCGGCGGGACAGGGATCACAGATACGCAGTATTTT.